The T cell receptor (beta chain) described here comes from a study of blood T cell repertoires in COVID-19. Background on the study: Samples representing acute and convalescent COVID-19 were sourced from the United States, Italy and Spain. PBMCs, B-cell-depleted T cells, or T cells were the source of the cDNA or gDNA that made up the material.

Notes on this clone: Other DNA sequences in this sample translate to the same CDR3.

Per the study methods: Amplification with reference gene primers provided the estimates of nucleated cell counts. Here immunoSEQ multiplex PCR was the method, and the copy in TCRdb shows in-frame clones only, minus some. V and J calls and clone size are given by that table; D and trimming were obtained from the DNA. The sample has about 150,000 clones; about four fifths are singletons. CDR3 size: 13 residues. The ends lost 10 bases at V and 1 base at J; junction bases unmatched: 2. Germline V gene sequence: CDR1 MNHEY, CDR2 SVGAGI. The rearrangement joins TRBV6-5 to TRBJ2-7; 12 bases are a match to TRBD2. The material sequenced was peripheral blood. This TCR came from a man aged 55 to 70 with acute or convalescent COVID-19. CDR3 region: CATGTSGSYEQYF. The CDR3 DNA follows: TGTGCCACCGGGACTAGCGGGTCCTACGAGCAGTACTTC.